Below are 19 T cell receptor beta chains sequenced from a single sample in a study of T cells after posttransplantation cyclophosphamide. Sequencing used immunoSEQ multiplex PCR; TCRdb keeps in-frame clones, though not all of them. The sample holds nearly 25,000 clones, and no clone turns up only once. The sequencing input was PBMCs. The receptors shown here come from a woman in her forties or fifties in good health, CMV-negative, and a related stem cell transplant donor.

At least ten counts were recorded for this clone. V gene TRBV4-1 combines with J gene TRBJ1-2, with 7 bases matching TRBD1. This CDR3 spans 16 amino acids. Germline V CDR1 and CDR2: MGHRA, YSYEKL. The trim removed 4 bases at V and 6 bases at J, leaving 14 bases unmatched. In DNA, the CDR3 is TGCGCCAGCAGCCCGGAGGGTAATGACAGGGTTAATGGCTACACCTTC. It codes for CASSPEGNDRVNGYTF.

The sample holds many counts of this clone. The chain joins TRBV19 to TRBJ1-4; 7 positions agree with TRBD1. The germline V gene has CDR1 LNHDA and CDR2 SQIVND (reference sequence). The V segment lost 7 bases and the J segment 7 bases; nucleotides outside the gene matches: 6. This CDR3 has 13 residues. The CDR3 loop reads CASTPGGSEKLFF. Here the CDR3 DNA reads TGTGCCAGTACACCAGGGGGATCTGAAAAACTGTTTTTT.

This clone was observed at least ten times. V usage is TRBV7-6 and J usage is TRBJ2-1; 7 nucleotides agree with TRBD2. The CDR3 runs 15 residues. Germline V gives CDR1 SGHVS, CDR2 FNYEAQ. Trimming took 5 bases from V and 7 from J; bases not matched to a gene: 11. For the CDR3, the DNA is TGTGCCAGCAGCCAGGCCGGGACTACCTTGAATGAGCAGTTCTTC. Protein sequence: CASSQAGTTLNEQFF.

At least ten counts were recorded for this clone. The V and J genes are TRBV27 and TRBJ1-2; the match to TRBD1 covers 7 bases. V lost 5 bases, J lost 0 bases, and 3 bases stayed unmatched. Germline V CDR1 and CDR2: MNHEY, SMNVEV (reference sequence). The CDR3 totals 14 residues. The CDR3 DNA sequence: TGTGCCAGCAGTCCACAGGGGACTAACTATGGCTACACCTTC. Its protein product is CASSPQGTNYGYTF.

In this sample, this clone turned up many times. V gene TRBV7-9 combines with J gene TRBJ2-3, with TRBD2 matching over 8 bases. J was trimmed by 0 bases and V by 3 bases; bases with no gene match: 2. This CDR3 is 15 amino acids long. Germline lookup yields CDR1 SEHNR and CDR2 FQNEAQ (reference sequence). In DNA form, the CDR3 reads TGTGCCAGCAGCTTCCCTAGCGGGAGCACAGATACGCAGTATTTT. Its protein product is CASSFPSGSTDTQYF.

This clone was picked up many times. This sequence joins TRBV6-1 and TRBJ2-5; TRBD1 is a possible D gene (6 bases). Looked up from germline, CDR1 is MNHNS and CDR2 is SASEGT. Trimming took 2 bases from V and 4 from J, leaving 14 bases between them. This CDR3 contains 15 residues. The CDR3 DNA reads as TGTGCCAGCAGTGAATACAGGGATTCCGGAGAGACCCAGTACTTC. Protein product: CASSEYRDSGETQYF.

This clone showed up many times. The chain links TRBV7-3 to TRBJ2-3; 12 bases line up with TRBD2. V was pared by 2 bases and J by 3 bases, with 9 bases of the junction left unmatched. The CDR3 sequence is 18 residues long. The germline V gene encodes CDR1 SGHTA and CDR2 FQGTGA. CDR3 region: CASSLGLAGPAATDTQYF. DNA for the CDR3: TGTGCCAGCAGCTTAGGACTAGCGGGGCCAGCCGCTACAGATACGCAGTATTTT.

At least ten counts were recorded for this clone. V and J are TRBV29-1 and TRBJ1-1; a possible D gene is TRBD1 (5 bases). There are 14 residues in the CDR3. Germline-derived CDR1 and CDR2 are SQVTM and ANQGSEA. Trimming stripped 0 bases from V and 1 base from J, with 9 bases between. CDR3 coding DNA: TGCAGCGTTGAAGACGACAGAGAGAACACTGAAGCTTTCTTT. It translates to CSVEDDRENTEAFF.

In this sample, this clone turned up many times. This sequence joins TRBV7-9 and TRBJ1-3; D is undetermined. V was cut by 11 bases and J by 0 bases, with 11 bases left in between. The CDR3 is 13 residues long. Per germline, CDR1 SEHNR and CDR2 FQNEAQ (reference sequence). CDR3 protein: CAPVVYSGNTIYF. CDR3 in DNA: TGTGCCCCTGTGGTCTACTCTGGAAACACCATATATTTT. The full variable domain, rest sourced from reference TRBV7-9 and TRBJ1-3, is DTGVSQNPRHKITKRGQNVTFRCDPISEHNRLYWYRQTLGQGPEFLTYFQNEAQLEKSRLLSDRFSAERPKGSFSTLEIQRTEQGDSAMYLCAPVVYSGNTIYFGEGSWLTVV.

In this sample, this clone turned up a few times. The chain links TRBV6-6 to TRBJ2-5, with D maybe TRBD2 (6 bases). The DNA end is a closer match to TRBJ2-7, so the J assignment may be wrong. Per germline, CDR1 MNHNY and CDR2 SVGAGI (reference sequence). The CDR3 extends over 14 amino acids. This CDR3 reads CASSTPEGAYEQYF. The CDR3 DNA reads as TGTGCCAGCAGTACTCCGGAGGGAGCCTACGAGCAGTACTTC.

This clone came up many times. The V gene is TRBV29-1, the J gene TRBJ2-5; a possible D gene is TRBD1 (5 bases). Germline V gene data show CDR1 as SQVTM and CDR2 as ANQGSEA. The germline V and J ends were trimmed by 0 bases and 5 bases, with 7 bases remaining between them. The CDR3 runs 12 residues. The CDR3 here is CSVEDPGETQYF. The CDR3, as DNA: TGCAGCGTTGAAGATCCAGGGGAGACCCAGTACTTC. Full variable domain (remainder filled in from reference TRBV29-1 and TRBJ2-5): SAVISQKPSRDICQRGTSLTIQCQVDSQVTMMFWYRQQPGQSLTLIATANQGSEATYESGFVIDKFPISRPNLTFSTLTVSNMSPEDSSIYLCSVEDPGETQYFGPGTRLLVL.

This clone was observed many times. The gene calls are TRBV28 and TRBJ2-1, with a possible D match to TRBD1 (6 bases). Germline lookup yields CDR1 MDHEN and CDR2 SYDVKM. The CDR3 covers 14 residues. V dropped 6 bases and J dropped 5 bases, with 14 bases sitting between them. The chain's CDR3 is CASREQGANNEQFF. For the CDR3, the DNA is TGTGCCAGCAGAGAACAGGGAGCTAACAATGAGCAGTTCTTC.

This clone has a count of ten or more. The CDR3 region is CASSLAKVLAGAYGYTF. The CDR3 DNA is TGTGCCAGCAGCTTAGCGAAAGTCCTCGCGGGGGCCTATGGCTACACCTTC. The rearrangement joins TRBV7-9 to TRBJ1-2, with a weak D call TRBD1 (6 bases). V lost 0 bases and J 4 bases, leaving 18 bases between the germline ends. Germline values: CDR1 SEHNR, CDR2 FQNEAQ (reference sequence). The CDR3 contains 17 residues.

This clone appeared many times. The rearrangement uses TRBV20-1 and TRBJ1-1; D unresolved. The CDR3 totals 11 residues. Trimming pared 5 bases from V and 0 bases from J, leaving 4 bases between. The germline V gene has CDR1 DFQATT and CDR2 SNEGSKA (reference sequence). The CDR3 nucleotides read TGCAGTGCTCTTATGAACACTGAAGCTTTCTTT. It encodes CSALMNTEAFF.

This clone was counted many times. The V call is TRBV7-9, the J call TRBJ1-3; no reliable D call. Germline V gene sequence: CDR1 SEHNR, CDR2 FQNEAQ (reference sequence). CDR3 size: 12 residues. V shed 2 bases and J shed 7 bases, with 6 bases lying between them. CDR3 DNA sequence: TGTGCCAGCAGCTTACTCGGGAACACCATATATTTT. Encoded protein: CASSLLGNTIYF.

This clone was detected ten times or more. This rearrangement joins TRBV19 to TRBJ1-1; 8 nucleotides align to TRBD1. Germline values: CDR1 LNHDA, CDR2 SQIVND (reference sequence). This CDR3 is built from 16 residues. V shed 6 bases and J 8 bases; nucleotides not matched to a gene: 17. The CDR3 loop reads CASRRTGINVLKEAFF. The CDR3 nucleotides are TGTGCCAGTAGACGGACAGGGATTAATGTCCTAAAAGAAGCTTTCTTT.

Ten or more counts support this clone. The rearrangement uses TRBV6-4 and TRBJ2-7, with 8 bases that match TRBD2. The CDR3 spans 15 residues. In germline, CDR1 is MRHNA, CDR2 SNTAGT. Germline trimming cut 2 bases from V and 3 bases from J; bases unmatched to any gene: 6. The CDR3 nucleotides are TGTGCCAGCAGTGACCGCGGGGGGTACTACTACGAGCAGTACTTC. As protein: CASSDRGGYYYEQYF.

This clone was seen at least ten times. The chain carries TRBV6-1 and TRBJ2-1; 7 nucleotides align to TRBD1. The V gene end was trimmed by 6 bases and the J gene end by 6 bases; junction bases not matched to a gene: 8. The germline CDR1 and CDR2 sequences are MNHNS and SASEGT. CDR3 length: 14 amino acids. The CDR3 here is CASRGTEISNEQFF. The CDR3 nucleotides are TGTGCCAGCAGAGGGACAGAGATAAGCAATGAGCAGTTCTTC.

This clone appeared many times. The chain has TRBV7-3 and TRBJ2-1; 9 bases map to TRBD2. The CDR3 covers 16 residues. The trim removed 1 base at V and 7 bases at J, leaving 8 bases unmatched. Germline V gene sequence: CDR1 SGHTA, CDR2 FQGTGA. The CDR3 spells CASSLKGSGSRNEQFF. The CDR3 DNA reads TGTGCCAGCAGCTTAAAGGGTAGCGGGAGCAGGAATGAGCAGTTCTTC.